Presented here are 4 T cell receptor beta chains from one specimen sequenced in a study of T cell repertoires in cytomegalovirus infection. No cognate antigen is known for these TCRs. A single record per CDR3 protein comes from TCRdb applying MiXCR to the reads. This table has approximately 990,000 distinct CDR3 sequences, around 30% appearing once. Sequencing was performed on cultured CD8+ T cells from PBMCs, taken from culture after CMV antigen stimulation. The source of these receptors is a human donor in good health (CMV status not recorded). Some clones in this sample may be carry-over from other donors' samples.

The V gene is TRBV9, the J gene TRBJ2-3; no firm D call. The CDR3 runs to 13 residues. Germline V gene sequence: CDR1 SGDLS, CDR2 YYNGEE. The V end was cut by 4 bases, the J end by 4 bases, with 10 bases between. The CDR3 region has the DNA TGTGCCAGCAGCCTTCGGGTCCCAGATACGCAGTATTTT. This encodes CASSLRVPDTQYF.

The rearrangement joins TRBV4-2 to TRBJ2-1, with 7 bases matching TRBD2. With V trimmed by 3 bases and J by 2 bases, 4 bases remained unmatched. Germline loops: CDR1 LGHNA, CDR2 YNFKEQ. This CDR3 region has 15 residues. CDR3 sequence reads: CASSQTSYAYNEQFF. The CDR3, as DNA: TGTGCCAGCAGCCAGACTAGCTACGCCTACAATGAGCAGTTCTTC.

This clonotype was recorded many times. The chain uses TRBV7-8 and TRBJ1-2; TRBD1 agrees at 10 bases. V shed 5 bases, J shed 2 bases, and the junction held 5 bases outside the gene matches. Germline V gives CDR1 SGHVS, CDR2 FQNEAQ. The CDR3 spans 15 residues. In nucleotides, the CDR3 is TGTGCCAGCAGCGTACGACAGGGGGCAAACTATGGCTACACCTTC. Amino acid sequence: CASSVRQGANYGYTF.

This clonotype was recorded a few times. This chain links TRBV5-1 with TRBJ2-3; 7 bases agree with TRBD2. This CDR3 spans 17 amino acids. J lost 0 bases, V lost 3 bases, and 10 bases had no gene match. CDR1 SGHRS and CDR2 YFSETQ come from the germline V gene. This chain's CDR3 is CASSSLGEGPSTDTQYF. The CDR3 DNA follows: TGCGCCAGCAGCTCCCTTGGGGAGGGCCCGAGCACAGATACGCAGTATTTT. Based on the CDR3 plus reference TRBV5-1 and TRBJ2-3, the full variable domain is KAGVTQTPRYLIKTRGQQVTLSCSPISGHRSVSWYQQTPGQGLQFLFEYFSETQRNKGNFPGRFSGRQFSNSRSEMNVSTLELGDSALYLCASSSLGEGPSTDTQYFGPGTRLTVL.